This T cell receptor beta chain derives from a study of blood T cell repertoires in COVID-19. Overall study context: The United States, Italy and Spain were the sources of the acute and convalescent COVID-19 samples.

Using immunoSEQ multiplex PCR, the repertoire was profiled, and TCRdb retains in-frame clones only, with some absent. The table shows under 200,000 clones, with 80% to 90% occurring only once. The germline V and J ends were trimmed by 2 bases and 4 bases, with 12 bases remaining between them. In germline, CDR1 is SGHNT, CDR2 YYREEE (reference sequence). The CDR3 totals 14 residues. Seattle patient enrollment occurred during active infection, with longitudinal follow-up thereafter. This rearrangement joins TRBV5-4 to TRBJ2-5, with a possible D match to TRBD2 (7 bases). What was sequenced was peripheral blood. The receptor's source is a woman in her forties or fifties with COVID-19, enrolled during active disease. CDR3 sequence: CASSFPGGLETQYF. The CDR3 nucleotides read TGTGCCAGCAGCTTCCCGGGGGGCTTAGAGACCCAGTACTTC. The variable domain in full, with the rest retrieved from reference TRBV5-4 and TRBJ2-5, is ETGVTQSPTHLIKTRGQQVTLRCSSQSGHNTVSWYQQALGQGPQFIFQYYREEENGRGNFPPRFSGLQFPNYSSELNVNALELDDSALYLCASSFPGGLETQYFGPGTRLLVL.